Presented here are 7 T cell receptor beta chains from one specimen sequenced in a study of identical twins. Each CDR3 protein is one row after TCRdb ran MiXCR on the 5' RACE reads. The sample includes about 240,000 distinct CDR3 sequences, 8% to 11% seen only once; the top ten take about 9%. Sample: memory T cells sorted from blood. These receptors originate from a man aged 45-65 years in good health.

This clonotype was seen ten or more times. The V and J genes are TRBV29-1 and TRBJ2-5; 7 bases fit TRBD1. The junction had 8 bases not matched to a gene; V was cut back by 4 bases and J by 3 bases. CDR1 and CDR2 from the germline V gene are SQVTM and ANQGSEA. This CDR3 has 14 residues. This chain's CDR3 is CSVGPGTVKETQYF. In DNA form, the CDR3 reads TGCAGCGTTGGTCCGGGGACAGTTAAAGAGACCCAGTACTTC.

The chain couples TRBV6-5 to TRBJ1-6; D remains ambiguous. CDR1 is MNHEY and CDR2 is SVGAGI in the germline V gene. The CDR3 extends over 14 amino acids. Trimming shortened V by 3 bases and J by 5 bases, and 8 bases separated the two germline ends. Here the CDR3 DNA reads TGTGCCAGCAGTTATGGGGTGAATAATTCACCCCTCCACTTT. The encoded protein is CASSYGVNNSPLHF.

This clonotype has a count of ten or more. This rearrangement joins TRBV20-1 to TRBJ2-7; 8 bases are shared with TRBD1. The CDR3 totals 14 residues. The V gene's germline CDR1 is DFQATT and CDR2 SNEGSKA (reference sequence). Trimming removed 5 bases from V and 1 base from J; junction bases left unmatched: 7. This chain's CDR3 is CSAYDRGLSYEQYF. CDR3 coding DNA: TGCAGTGCTTACGACAGGGGCCTTTCCTACGAGCAGTACTTC.

This clonotype was recorded many times. This chain uses TRBV12-3 or TRBV12-4 with TRBJ2-4, with 8 bases that match TRBD1. CDR3 size: 14 residues. The V gene end was trimmed by 3 bases and the J gene end by 6 bases; junction bases not matched to a gene: 4. The CDR3 here is CASSLRDRGNIQYF. The CDR3 DNA is TGTGCCAGCAGTTTGAGAGACAGGGGAAACATTCAGTACTTC.

This clonotype was recorded many times. V gene TRBV7-2 combines with J gene TRBJ2-5, with D perhaps matching TRBD1 or TRBD2 (5 bases each). V lost 3 bases, J lost 7 bases, and 15 bases lay in between. Per the germline V gene, CDR1 is SGHTA and CDR2 is FQGNSA. The CDR3 loop spans 14 amino acids. The CDR3 nucleotides read TGTGCCAGCAGCTTGGGCAGGGAGAAGGGGACCCAGTACTTC. Protein sequence: CASSLGREKGTQYF.

This clonotype was recorded a few times. V is TRBV6-1 and J is TRBJ1-2, with 12 bases identical to TRBD1. The germline V gene encodes CDR1 MNHNS and CDR2 SASEGT. With 7 bases clipped from V and 3 bases from J, the junction kept 3 bases outside the gene matches. The CDR3 totals 14 residues. The CDR3 protein is CASTRDRGHYGYTF. For the CDR3, the DNA is TGTGCCAGCACGCGGGACAGGGGGCACTATGGCTACACCTTC.

This clonotype was counted between two and nine times. This chain uses TRBV7-9 with TRBJ2-7; 8 bases fit TRBD1. Per germline, CDR1 SEHNR and CDR2 FQNEAQ (reference sequence). The CDR3 has 13 residues. V lost 5 bases to trimming and J lost 6 bases; unmatched junction nucleotides: 6. CDR3 region: CASSHRDRSEQYF. DNA of the CDR3: TGTGCCAGCAGCCACCGGGACAGGTCCGAGCAGTACTTC.